A selection of T cell receptor beta chains follows, all from one sample in a study of molecular identifiers for immune sequencing clone quantification. TCRdb re-derived calls from the PCR reads in MiXCR, one entry per CDR3 protein. The sample carries about 640,000 distinct CDR3 sequences, less than 20% recorded once. The source material was naive CD8+ T cells from blood, with Jurkat cell RNA spiked in. The receptors were gathered from a human donor in good health. Some libraries in this study had Jurkat cell RNA spiked in. Both conserved end residues are part of each CDR3. A D gene is named only where the DNA matches it firmly. Some rows have no size entry. The others give once, few or many, or a class for an expanded clone.

j_call v_call d_call clone_size cdr3_aa cdr3_nt
TRBJ2-2 TRBV6-5 - many CASSYFRVTGELFF TGTGCCAGCAGTTACTTCAGGGTGACCGGGGAGCTGTTTTTT
TRBJ2-2 TRBV19 - - CAGSIPRRSYLTGELFF TGTGCCGGTAGTATCCCTCGACGCTCCTACCTCACCGGGGAGCTGTTTTTT
TRBJ2-2 TRBV7-3 - many CASSLPNPRATGELFF TGTGCCAGCAGCTTACCGAATCCGAGGGCCACCGGGGAGCTGTTTTTT
TRBJ1-3 TRBV19 TRBD1 - CAVSQGTGNTIYF TGTGCCGTCTCACAGGGGACTGGAAACACCATATATTTT
TRBJ2-3 TRBV6-5 TRBD2 many CASSQVAGGRGDTQYF TGTGCCAGCAGTCAAGTAGCGGGAGGGCGTGGAGATACGCAGTATTTT
TRBJ1-5 TRBV12-3/TRBV12-4 - many CASSSGTLSNQPQHF TGTGCCAGCAGTTCCGGGACACTTAGCAATCAGCCCCAGCATTTT
TRBJ2-7 TRBV19 - many CASSPTSVYEQYF TGTGCCAGTAGTCCAACTAGTGTCTACGAGCAGTACTTC
TRBJ1-2 TRBV5-1 - - CASSLGLGPNGYTF TGCGCCAGCAGCTTGGGCTTGGGGCCTAATGGCTACACCTTC
TRBJ2-1 TRBV6-2/TRBV6-3 - - CASSYFGTGALSVGNEQFF TGTGCCAGCAGTTATTTCGGGACTGGCGCCCTGTCGGTGGGCAATGAGCAGTTCTTC
TRBJ2-7 TRBV28 TRBD2 - CASSFFGTTTFSSYEQYF TGTGCCAGCAGTTTTTTTGGGACTACAACCTTCAGCTCCTACGAGCAGTACTTC
TRBJ2-3 TRBV4-1 - many CASSRPPPGTDTQYF TGCGCCAGCAGCCGGCCACCACCCGGCACAGATACGCAGTATTTT
TRBJ2-4 TRBV14 - many CASSQERPDIQYF TGTGCCAGCAGCCAAGAAAGACCTGACATTCAGTACTTC
TRBJ2-3 TRBV10-3 TRBD1 many CAISATGEGTDTQYF TGTGCCATCAGTGCGACAGGGGAAGGCACAGATACGCAGTATTTT
TRBJ2-7 TRBV2 - - CASSRYPYEQYF TGTGCCAGCAGCAGGTACCCCTACGAGCAGTACTTC
TRBJ2-3 TRBV6-2/TRBV6-3 - many CASSPQEFRSDTQYF TGTGCCAGCAGTCCTCAGGAGTTCCGATCAGATACGCAGTATTTT
TRBJ1-1 TRBV27 - many CASSTRNTEAFF TGTGCCAGCAGTACTAGGAACACTGAAGCTTTCTTT
TRBJ2-1 TRBV11-3 - - CASSWGSGYNEQFF TGTGCCAGCAGCTGGGGGAGCGGCTACAATGAGCAGTTCTTC
TRBJ2-7 TRBV12-3/TRBV12-4 - - CASSFEVYEQYF TGTGCCAGCAGTTTTGAGGTTTACGAGCAGTACTTC
TRBJ1-1 TRBV2 TRBD1 few CASTTLDRLDTEAFF TGTGCCAGCACTACACTGGACAGGCTGGACACTGAAGCTTTCTTT
TRBJ1-1 TRBV4-2 TRBD1 many CASSQDSGGNTEAFF TGTGCCAGCAGCCAAGATTCAGGGGGCAACACTGAAGCTTTCTTT
TRBJ2-7 TRBV4-1 - - CASSQDDLVRLEQYF TGCGCCAGCAGCCAAGATGACCTCGTCCGCCTCGAGCAGTACTTC
TRBJ2-7 TRBV9 - - CASSTTTGHTYEQYF TGTGCCAGCAGCACTACCACGGGACATACCTACGAGCAGTACTTC
TRBJ2-2 TRBV5-1 - - CASSWPGVDTGELFF TGCGCCAGCAGCTGGCCCGGGGTTGACACCGGGGAGCTGTTTTTT
TRBJ1-5 TRBV10-3 - many CAISDGTTLNQPQHF TGTGCCATCAGTGACGGCACCACCCTAAATCAGCCCCAGCATTTT
TRBJ1-5 TRBV12-3/TRBV12-4 - many CASSFAEKTNQPQHF TGTGCCAGCAGTTTCGCAGAAAAGACGAATCAGCCCCAGCATTTT
TRBJ2-1 TRBV4-3 TRBD2 - CASSQDLAEYNEQFF TGCGCCAGCAGCCAAGACCTAGCGGAATACAATGAGCAGTTCTTC
TRBJ2-5 TRBV4-1 - many CASSQSPLSDAQYF TGCGCCAGCAGCCAGTCCCCCCTGTCGGACGCCCAGTACTTC
TRBJ2-3 TRBV6-6 - many CASSSALLSTDTQYF TGTGCCAGCAGTTCGGCCCTGCTGAGCACAGATACGCAGTATTTT
TRBJ2-3 TRBV30 TRBD2 few CAWGGGESPTDTQYF TGTGCCTGGGGGGGGGGGGAGAGTCCCACAGATACGCAGTATTTT
TRBJ2-6 TRBV13 - many CASSRRGPGSLSGANVLTF TGTGCCAGCAGCCGTCGGGGCCCAGGGTCCTTATCTGGGGCCAACGTCCTGACTTTC
TRBJ2-1 TRBV2 TRBD2 - CASRTGLLIYNEQFF TGTGCCAGCAGGACGGGACTACTTATATACAATGAGCAGTTCTTC
TRBJ2-7 TRBV6-5 - - CASSSMGGYEQYF TGTGCCAGCAGCTCAATGGGGGGCTACGAGCAGTACTTC
TRBJ2-2 TRBV28 TRBD1 few CASRSYRGTGELFF TGTGCCAGCAGATCCTACAGGGGAACCGGGGAGCTGTTTTTT
TRBJ2-5 TRBV6-5 - few CASGEPRETQYF TGTGCCAGCGGGGAACCAAGAGAGACCCAGTACTTC
TRBJ2-3 TRBV25-1 TRBD2 many CASSEGREPTDTQYF TGTGCCAGCAGTGAGGGGCGGGAGCCCACAGATACGCAGTATTTT
TRBJ2-7 TRBV7-6 TRBD2 few CASSPPTSGWEEQYF TGTGCCAGCAGCCCCCCGACTAGCGGGTGGGAGGAGCAGTACTTC
TRBJ2-7 TRBV9 TRBD1 few CASSGGGTGYYEQYF TGTGCCAGCAGCGGTGGGGGGACAGGATACTACGAGCAGTACTTC
TRBJ1-5 TRBV19 - - CASSIGTRANQPQHF TGTGCCAGTAGTATAGGGACACGGGCGAATCAGCCCCAGCATTTT
TRBJ1-5 TRBV7-9 - few CASSSGPNSNQPQHF TGTGCCAGCAGCTCAGGTCCGAATAGCAATCAGCCCCAGCATTTT
TRBJ2-6 TRBV12-3/TRBV12-4 - many CASRPRDVHAGANVLTF TGTGCCAGCAGACCCCGGGACGTACATGCTGGGGCCAACGTCCTGACTTTC
TRBJ2-7 TRBV27 TRBD1 few CASSPGQGGGYEQYF TGTGCCAGCAGTCCCGGACAGGGGGGTGGCTACGAGCAGTACTTC
TRBJ2-3 TRBV20-1 - many CSARGVRIIPDTQYF TGCAGTGCTAGAGGGGTGAGGATTATCCCGGATACGCAGTATTTT
TRBJ2-1 TRBV5-6 TRBD2 - CASSDTSGRIYNEQFF TGTGCCAGCAGCGATACTAGCGGGAGGATATACAATGAGCAGTTCTTC
TRBJ1-4 TRBV7-9 - - CASSPFGGDEKLFF TGTGCCAGCAGCCCCTTTGGGGGTGATGAAAAACTGTTTTTT
TRBJ2-3 TRBV19 TRBD2 - CASSITSGNTDTQYF TGTGCCAGTAGTATTACTAGCGGGAACACAGATACGCAGTATTTT
TRBJ2-7 TRBV12-3/TRBV12-4 - few CASSPPGPSYEQYF TGTGCCAGCAGTCCCCCGGGACCCTCCTACGAGCAGTACTTC
TRBJ2-2 TRBV12-5 TRBD1 many CASGPTTGGATGELFF TGTGCTAGTGGTCCCACGACAGGGGGCGCGACCGGGGAGCTGTTTTTT
TRBJ1-1 TRBV4-1 - - CASSQDASWGNTEAFF TGCGCCAGCAGCCAAGATGCTTCATGGGGGAACACTGAAGCTTTCTTT
TRBJ2-7 TRBV5-1 - few CASSITSSYEQYF TGCGCCAGCAGCATCACCTCCTCCTACGAGCAGTACTTC
TRBJ1-4 TRBV9 - few CASSRRELDEKLFF TGTGCCAGCAGCAGGCGGGAGTTGGATGAAAAACTGTTTTTT
TRBJ2-1 TRBV10-1 - many CAGTDCSYNEQFF TGCGCCGGAACGGATTGTTCCTACAATGAGCAGTTCTTC
TRBJ1-5 TRBV6-6 - many CASTNWGSSNQPQHF TGTGCCAGCACCAACTGGGGGTCTAGCAATCAGCCCCAGCATTTT
TRBJ2-4 TRBV6-2/TRBV6-3 - - CASTYGRGLAKDIQYF TGTGCCAGCACCTACGGTAGGGGATTGGCCAAAGACATTCAGTACTTC
TRBJ2-6 TRBV29-1 - many CSVTGGISGANVLTF TGCAGCGTTACCGGGGGAATCTCTGGGGCCAACGTCCTGACTTTC
TRBJ2-3 TRBV21-1 - many CASSDSYTDTQYF TGTGCCAGCAGCGACAGCTACACAGATACGCAGTATTTT
TRBJ2-1 TRBV4-2 - - CASRAGLNYNEQFF TGTGCCAGCAGAGCCGGGCTAAACTATAATGAGCAGTTCTTC